This passage covers 13 T cell receptor beta chains from one sample sequenced in a study of OX40 agonist ivuxolimab in advanced cancers. Libraries were prepared by immunoSEQ multiplex PCR; TCRdb keeps only in-frame clonotypes and omits some of them. Found here are 50,000 to 55,000 clones, 85% to 90% of them singletons; the top ten hold approximately 1.7%. Sample: CD4+ or CD8+ T cells sorted from blood, taken in a trial of the OX40 agonist ivuxolimab. All receptors derive from an adult with an advanced solid tumor such as melanoma, head and neck, liver or kidney cancer.

The chain combines TRBV28 with TRBJ2-7, with 8 bases fitting TRBD1. The CDR3 is 15 residues long. Germline V CDR1 and CDR2: MDHEN, SYDVKM. J was trimmed by 2 bases and V by 5 bases; bases with no gene match: 8. The CDR3 region has the DNA TGTGCCAGCAGTGAATGGACAGGGAATCCCTACGAGCAGTACGTC. Translated: CASSEWTGNPYEQYV.

V gene TRBV6-1 combines with J gene TRBJ1-2, with D tentatively TRBD1 (6 bases). The germline V gene encodes CDR1 MNHNS and CDR2 SASEGT. The ends were cut back, 3 bases at V and 2 bases at J, with 13 bases in the middle. The CDR3 has 15 residues. In DNA form, the CDR3 reads TGTGCCAGCAGTGACCGGGGGGGGCGCAACTATGGCTACACCTTC. It yields the protein CASSDRGGRNYGYTF.

The chain links TRBV4-2 to TRBJ1-1; D might be TRBD1 (5 bases). V was clipped by 3 bases and J by 2 bases, with 10 bases between them. CDR1 LGHNA and CDR2 YNFKEQ come from the germline V gene. CDR3 length equals 14 residues. The CDR3 is CASSQLGVNTEAFF. CDR3 bases: TGTGCCAGCAGCCAGCTGGGGGTTAACACTGAAGCTTTCTTT.

The chain employs TRBV30 and TRBJ2-7; 10 bases are shared with TRBD2. V dropped 1 base and J dropped 3; count of bases not matched to a gene: 3. The CDR3 totals 14 residues. CDR1 and CDR2 (germline): GTSNPN, SVGIG (reference sequence). In DNA form, the CDR3 reads TGTGCCTGGAGTGGGGCTAGCGGGAGCTACGAGCAGTACTTC. It specifies CAWSGASGSYEQYF.

The chain links TRBV11-2 to TRBJ2-7; D might be TRBD1 or TRBD2, each matching 5 bases. CDR1 and CDR2 from the germline V gene are SGHAT and FQNNGV. The CDR3 is 15 amino acids. Trimming took off 1 base at V and 5 bases at J, with 15 bases between the two ends. The CDR3, as DNA: TGTGCCAGCAGCTTAGGACGGGGCAGCTTTAACGAGCAGTACTTC. This translates into CASSLGRGSFNEQYF. The full variable domain, rest sourced from reference TRBV11-2 and TRBJ2-7, is EAGVAQSPRYKIIEKRQSVAFWCNPISGHATLYWYQQILGQGPKLLIQFQNNGVVDDSQLPKDRFSAERLKGVDSTLKIQPAKLEDSAVYLCASSLGRGSFNEQYFGPGTRLTVT.

The chain couples TRBV5-4 to TRBJ2-3; TRBD2 matches at 8 bases. Trimming removed 1 base from V and 2 bases from J; junction bases left unmatched: 6. Looked up from germline, CDR1 is SGHNT and CDR2 is YYREEE (reference sequence). This CDR3 has 16 amino acids. The CDR3 spells CASSLLSGGSTDTQYF. DNA of the CDR3: TGTGCCAGCAGCTTGCTGAGCGGGGGATCCACAGATACGCAGTATTTT.

This clone appeared a few times. The genes are TRBV6-5 and TRBJ1-1; 7 bases fit TRBD1. V trimming: 5 bases; J trimming: 5 bases; junction bases outside the gene matches: 8. The CDR3 has 14 amino acids. CDR1 is MNHEY and CDR2 is SVGAGI in the germline V gene. The CDR3 bases are TGTGCCAGCAGTCAACTTACAGGGGTTACTGAAGCTTTCTTT. The encoded protein is CASSQLTGVTEAFF.

V is TRBV7-2 and J is TRBJ2-1; 11 bases align to TRBD2. The CDR3 consists of 15 residues. Germline CDR1 is SGHTA and CDR2 is FQGNSA. J gave up 6 bases and V 2 bases, and 3 bases lay outside the gene matches. The DNA of the CDR3 is TGTGCCAGCAGCTTATCTCTAGCGGGAGGCAATGAGCAGTTCTTC. It specifies CASSLSLAGGNEQFF.

The chain recombines TRBV28 with TRBJ1-2; TRBD1 matches at 9 bases. CDR1 and CDR2 from the germline V gene are MDHEN and SYDVKM. V lost 2 bases to trimming and J lost 8 bases; unmatched junction nucleotides: 3. The length of the CDR3 is 13 residues. The CDR3 coding sequence is TGTGCCAGCAGTTTAGGGACAGGGCTGGGCTACACCTTC. Amino acid sequence: CASSLGTGLGYTF.

This chain links TRBV10-3 with TRBJ2-5, with TRBD1 as a possible D gene (7 bases). Germline lookup yields CDR1 ENHRY and CDR2 SYGVKD. V lost 4 bases, J lost 7 bases, and 19 bases lay in between. The CDR3 is 15 amino acids. The CDR3 spells CAISAGAQGTRTQYF. CDR3 in DNA: TGTGCCATCAGTGCGGGGGCACAGGGGACGAGGACCCAGTACTTC.

The chain joins TRBV6-5 to TRBJ2-1, with 7 nucleotides matching TRBD2. V was clipped by 6 bases and J by 5 bases; unmatched bases: 1. The CDR3 covers 12 residues. Germline-derived CDR1 and CDR2 are MNHEY and SVGAGI. CDR3 sequence: CASSREDNEQFF. The CDR3 DNA follows: TGTGCCAGCAGCCGGGAGGACAATGAGCAGTTCTTC.

This chain connects TRBV7-2 to TRBJ1-1; tentative D call: TRBD1 (5 bases). V was trimmed by 1 base and J by 4 bases, leaving 19 bases between them. Germline V lookup: CDR1 SGHTA, CDR2 FQGNSA. The length of the CDR3 is 17 residues. CDR3 region: CASSLEEAGWGGTEAFF. DNA for the CDR3: TGTGCCAGCAGCTTAGAAGAAGCCGGGTGGGGGGGCACTGAAGCTTTCTTT.

This clone was seen once. The chain recombines TRBV28 with TRBJ1-1, with 11 bases that match TRBD1. CDR1 is MDHEN and CDR2 is SYDVKM in the germline V gene. V shed 6 bases, J shed 6 bases, and the junction held 9 bases outside the gene matches. The CDR3 is made up of 15 amino acids. The CDR3 DNA follows: TGTGCCAGCAGCCCCCGGGACAGGGGGACGGCTGAAGCTTTCTTT. Translation gives CASSPRDRGTAEAFF. Looking up the rest from reference TRBV28 and TRBJ1-1 gives the full variable domain: DVKVTQSSRYLVKRTGEKVFLECVQDMDHENMFWYRQDPGLGLRLIYFSYDVKMKEKGDIPEGYSVSREKKERFSLILESASTNQTSMYLCASSPRDRGTAEAFFGQGTRLTVV.